A single sample is the source of the 12 T cell receptor beta chains below, sequenced in a study of OX40 agonist ivuxolimab in advanced cancers. Library construction relied on the immunoSEQ multiplex PCR assay. TCRdb took this table from immuneACCESS and kept in-frame rearrangements with V and J called. Such tables lack part of the clones; where checked against another copy, unresolved V genes explain under half of the gap, and the rest is unexplained. Present in this sample are roughly 73,000 clones, about nine tenths of which were seen just once. The ten largest clonotypes hold around 2.5% of the sample. The source was CD4+ or CD8+ T cells sorted from blood, collected in a trial of the OX40 agonist ivuxolimab. The receptor set was obtained from an adult with an advanced solid tumor such as melanoma, head and neck, liver or kidney cancer.

CDR3 coding DNA: TGTGCCATCAGTGCTGGACAGGAGGCCGCCATATATTTT. Its translation is CAISAGQEAAIYF. The chain uses TRBV10-3 and TRBJ1-3, with 7 bases lining up with TRBD1. The J segment lost 11 bases and the V segment lost 4 bases, leaving 8 bases of the junction unmatched. The CDR3 is 13 amino acids. Per the germline V gene, CDR1 is ENHRY and CDR2 is SYGVKD.

The V and J genes are TRBV28 and TRBJ1-3; 8 nucleotides match TRBD1. The junction had 10 bases not matched to a gene; V was cut back by 6 bases and J by 0 bases. CDR3 length: 17 residues. Germline CDR1 MDHEN, CDR2 SYDVKM. The CDR3 loop is CASSLPGTGVSGNTIYF. CDR3 coding DNA: TGTGCCAGCAGCCTACCCGGGACAGGCGTCTCTGGAAACACCATATATTTT.

This sequence joins TRBV6-4 and TRBJ1-1; D uncertain. The germline gives CDR1 MRHNA, CDR2 SNTAGT. The V gene lost 5 bases and the J gene lost 5 bases, with 15 bases spanning the gap. This CDR3 spans 14 amino acids. In DNA, the CDR3 is TGTGCCAGCAGTCGGTCCCCTGGGAATACTGAAGCTTTCTTT. It codes for CASSRSPGNTEAFF.

This clone was recorded only once. The chain recombines TRBV9 with TRBJ2-3; possible D gene TRBD2, 6 bases. Per germline, CDR1 SGDLS and CDR2 YYNGEE. Deletions cut 1 base from V and 4 bases from J, with 10 bases between. The CDR3 length is 14 residues. The CDR3 DNA sequence: TGTGCCAGCAGCGTAAGGCCGGGGGCAGATACGCAGTATTTT. Encoded protein: CASSVRPGADTQYF.

The rearrangement joins TRBV29-1 to TRBJ1-2, with TRBD1 as a possible D gene (6 bases). Trimming removed 2 bases from V and 4 bases from J, with 8 bases in between. The germline gives CDR1 SQVTM, CDR2 ANQGSEA. The CDR3 covers 12 residues. The CDR3 loop is CSVERQAYGYTF. In nucleotides, the CDR3 is TGCAGCGTTGAAAGACAGGCCTATGGCTACACCTTC.

J is TRBJ2-7 and V is TRBV19; 10 positions agree with TRBD2. Germline V lookup: CDR1 LNHDA, CDR2 SQIVND (reference sequence). The CDR3 length is 16 residues. V trimming: 1 base; J trimming: 1 base; junction bases outside the gene matches: 4. CDR3 loop: CASSIGLAGLSYEQYF. The CDR3 nucleotides are TGTGCCAGTAGTATAGGACTAGCGGGCCTATCCTACGAGCAGTACTTC.

The J gene is TRBJ2-7, the V gene TRBV30; TRBD1 aligns across 8 bases. Per germline, CDR1 GTSNPN and CDR2 SVGIG (reference sequence). The CDR3 length is 15 residues. V gave up 1 base and J gave up 5 bases; unmatched junction bases: 10. This CDR3 is CAWSAKGTGGDEQYF. The CDR3 DNA is TGTGCCTGGAGTGCGAAAGGGACAGGAGGCGACGAGCAGTACTTC.

The chain joins TRBV27 to TRBJ1-2, with 7 positions matching TRBD1. The CDR3 contains 15 residues. The V gene end was trimmed by 8 bases and the J gene end by 4 bases; junction bases not matched to a gene: 13. Germline values: CDR1 MNHEY, CDR2 SMNVEV (reference sequence). The CDR3 region has the DNA TGTGCCAGCTCGCGCCCGGGACAGACCTTCTATGGCTACACCTTC. As protein: CASSRPGQTFYGYTF.

The J gene is TRBJ2-6, the V gene TRBV28; unclear D gene. The CDR3 has 16 amino acids. The germline V and J ends were trimmed by 7 bases and 0 bases, with 13 bases remaining between them. CDR1 MDHEN and CDR2 SYDVKM come from the germline V gene. The CDR3 sequence: CASKVGGLSGANVLTF. The CDR3 DNA reads as TGTGCCAGCAAGGTAGGCGGTCTCTCTGGGGCCAACGTCCTGACTTTC.

V and J are TRBV2 and TRBJ2-5; D gene ambiguous. CDR3 size: 13 residues. From germline, CDR1 is SNHLY and CDR2 FYNNEI. Between the trimmed V and J ends, which lost 3 bases and 2 bases, there was a span of 7 bases. The DNA for the CDR3 is TGTGCCAGCAGTGACCTCGAGCAAGAGACCCAGTACTTC. Protein: CASSDLEQETQYF.

The rearrangement links TRBV11-3 to TRBJ2-2; D gene unclear. The germline V and J ends were trimmed by 0 bases and 5 bases, with 7 bases remaining between them. The length of the CDR3 is 14 residues. The germline CDR1 and CDR2 sequences are SGHNT and YENEEA. The DNA for the CDR3 is TGTGCCAGCAGCTTAGAAGCAGGAACCGGGGAGCTGTTTTTT. This gives the protein CASSLEAGTGELFF.

The chain is built from TRBV2 and TRBJ1-4; no firm D call. This CDR3 contains 11 residues. Trimming removed 4 bases at V and 8 bases at J, with 5 bases between. The V gene's germline CDR1 is SNHLY and CDR2 FYNNEI. The CDR3 DNA is TGTGCCAGCAGTGCTTGGGAAAAACTGTTTTTT. This gives the protein CASSAWEKLFF.